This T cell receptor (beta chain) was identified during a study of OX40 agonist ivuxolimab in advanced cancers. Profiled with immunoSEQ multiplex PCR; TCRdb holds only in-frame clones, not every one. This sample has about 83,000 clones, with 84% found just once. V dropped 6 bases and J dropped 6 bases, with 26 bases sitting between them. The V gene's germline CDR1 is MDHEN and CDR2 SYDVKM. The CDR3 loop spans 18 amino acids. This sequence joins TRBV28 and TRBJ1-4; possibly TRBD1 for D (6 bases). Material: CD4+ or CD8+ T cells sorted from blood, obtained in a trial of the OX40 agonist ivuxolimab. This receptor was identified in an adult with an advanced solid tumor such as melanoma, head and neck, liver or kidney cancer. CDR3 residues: CASSPTGWDGTNDEKLFF. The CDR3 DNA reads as TGTGCCAGCAGCCCTACCGGTTGGGACGGGACAAATGATGAAAAACTGTTTTTT.